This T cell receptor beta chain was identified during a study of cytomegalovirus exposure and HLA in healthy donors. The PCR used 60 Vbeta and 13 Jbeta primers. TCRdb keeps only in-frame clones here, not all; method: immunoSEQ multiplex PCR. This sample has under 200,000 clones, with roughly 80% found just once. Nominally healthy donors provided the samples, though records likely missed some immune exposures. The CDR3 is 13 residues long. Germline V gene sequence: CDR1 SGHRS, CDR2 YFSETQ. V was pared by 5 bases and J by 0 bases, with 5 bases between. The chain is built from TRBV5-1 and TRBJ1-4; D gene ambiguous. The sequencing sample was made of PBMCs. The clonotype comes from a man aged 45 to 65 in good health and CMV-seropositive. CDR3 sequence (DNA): TGCGCCAGCAGGGAGACAACTAATGAAAAACTGTTTTTT. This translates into CASRETTNEKLFF.